This is a list of T cell receptor beta chains from one sample in a study of prognosis after radiotherapy for stage I lung cancer. Using its own MiXCR run on the multiplex PCR reads, TCRdb lists one record per CDR3 protein. The profile shows 20,000 to 25,000 distinct CDR3 sequences, roughly 43% of them singletons. Sequenced material: PBMCs, taken before or after stereotactic body radiation therapy (not recorded which). These receptors were taken from a donor of 50 years or more with non-small cell lung cancer. Each CDR3 is given with its conserved first and last residue. Fields, in order: D gene, J gene, V gene, clone size, CDR3 protein, CDR3 DNA. A D gene is named only where the DNA matches it firmly. The size field is filled for only some rows; it gives once, few, many or a size class.

>NA|TRBJ2-5|TRBV27|NA
CASSQPPFPQYF
TGTGCCAGCAGTCAACCCCCTTTCCCCCAGTACTTC
>TRBD1|TRBJ2-1|TRBV28|NA
CASSSPCTGVRHEQFF
TGTGCCAGCAGTTCCCCCTGTACAGGGGTTCGGCATGAGCAGTTCTTC
>NA|TRBJ1-1|TRBV6-1|many
CASRPQGGTPTDTEAFF
TGTGCCAGCAGGCCCCAAGGTGGCACCCCAACGGACACTGAAGCTTTCTTT
>TRBD1|TRBJ2-5|TRBV7-2|many
CASSERTGTGHETQYF
TGTGCCAGCAGCGAACGGACCGGGACAGGGCACGAGACCCAGTACTTC
>NA|TRBJ1-2|TRBV7-2|NA
CAIVATAGNYGYTF
TGTGCCATCGTTGCGACAGCGGGGAACTATGGCTACACCTTC
>NA|TRBJ2-5|TRBV27|NA
CASSPLDGQQETHYF
TGTGCCAGCAGTCCTCTGGACGGACAGCAAGAGACCCATTACTTC
>TRBD1|TRBJ1-1|TRBV27|NA
CASSPGQAVMNTEAFF
TGTGCCAGCAGTCCTGGACAGGCGGTTATGAACACTGAAGCTTTCTTT
>NA|TRBJ2-1|TRBV20-1|NA
CSASPPRGANEQFF
TGCAGTGCTAGCCCCCCCCGGGGAGCCAATGAGCAGTTCTTC
>TRBD2|TRBJ2-5|TRBV24-1|many
CATTRVGGNQETQYF
TGTGCCACCACCCGGGTGGGGGGGAACCAAGAGACCCAGTACTTC
>NA|TRBJ1-2|TRBV7-9|NA
CASSPEWGLDLSYVYTF
TGTGCCAGCAGCCCAGAGTGGGGACTGGACCTAAGCTATGTCTACACCTTC
>NA|TRBJ1-6|TRBV6-1|NA
CASSPGLNSPLHF
TGTGCCAGCAGTCCGGGTCTTAATTCACCCCTCCACTTT
>NA|TRBJ2-2|TRBV6-2/TRBV6-3|once
CASSYSRELFF
TGTGCCAGCAGTTATTCGAGGGAGCTGTTTTTT
>NA|TRBJ2-1|TRBV6-5|NA
CASSYPRLPVQSNEQFF
TGTGCCAGCAGCTACCCGCGACTTCCGGTACAGTCGAATGAGCAGTTCTTC
>TRBD1|TRBJ1-2|TRBV18|many
CASSQGQEPYGYTF
TGTGCCAGCTCACAGGGACAGGAGCCCTATGGCTACACCTTC
>NA|TRBJ2-7|TRBV7-2|NA
CASSTGLQLYEQYF
TGTGCCAGCAGCACAGGACTACAACTCTACGAGCAGTACTTC
>TRBD1|TRBJ2-1|TRBV11-3|NA
CASSLDRGPQDEQFF
TGTGCCAGCAGCTTGGACAGGGGGCCACAGGATGAGCAGTTCTTC
>NA|TRBJ2-5|TRBV2|large
CASSEIIRETQYF
TGTGCCAGCAGTGAGATTATTAGGGAGACCCAGTACTTC
>TRBD1|TRBJ2-7|TRBV6-2/TRBV6-3|many
CASSYSGQSYEQYF
TGTGCCAGCAGTTACTCGGGACAGTCCTACGAGCAGTACTTC
>TRBD1|TRBJ1-5|TRBV19|many
CASRPRDRGPSNQPQHF
TGTGCCAGTAGGCCACGTGACAGGGGGCCTAGCAATCAGCCCCAGCATTTT
>NA|TRBJ1-5|TRBV6-1|many
CASSEQRGTQPQHF
TGTGCCAGCAGTGAACAGAGAGGGACACAGCCCCAGCATTTT
>TRBD2|TRBJ2-1|TRBV12-3/TRBV12-4|NA
CAISLRERTSNPNEQFF
TGTGCCATCAGTCTCCGCGAACGGACTAGCAATCCCAATGAGCAGTTCTTC
>NA|TRBJ2-1|TRBV28|NA
CASSYSVGPDGGNEQFF
TGTGCCAGCAGTTATTCGGTAGGCCCGGATGGCGGCAATGAGCAGTTCTTC
>NA|TRBJ1-1|TRBV4-1|many
CASSQRGPNTEAFF
TGCGCCAGCAGCCAAAGGGGTCCGAACACTGAAGCTTTCTTT
>TRBD1|TRBJ1-4|TRBV11-2|NA
CASSLGYQGVKEKLFF
TGTGCCAGCAGCTTAGGATATCAGGGGGTTAAAGAAAAACTGTTTTTT
>TRBD2|TRBJ2-1|TRBV27|medium-sized
CASSPIAGTPYNEQFF
TGTGCCAGCAGCCCGATAGCGGGAACCCCCTACAATGAGCAGTTCTTC
>TRBD1|TRBJ2-5|TRBV15|many
CATSRTSGTEQETQYF
TGTGCCACCAGCAGAACTTCCGGGACAGAACAAGAGACCCAGTACTTC
>TRBD2|TRBJ2-3|TRBV5-1|NA
CASSFGGLWTSGRKDTQYF
TGCGCCAGCAGCTTTGGGGGGCTGTGGACTAGCGGGAGGAAAGATACGCAGTATTTT
>NA|TRBJ2-2|TRBV5-1|medium-sized
CASSLVSGNTGELFF
TGCGCCAGCAGCTTGGTTAGCGGGAACACCGGGGAGCTGTTTTTT
>TRBD2|TRBJ2-1|TRBV19|many
CASSITSGIYNEQFF
TGTGCCAGTAGTATAACTAGCGGGATTTACAATGAGCAGTTCTTC
>TRBD2|TRBJ2-3|TRBV2|NA
CASSTRLAGYTDTQYF
TGTGCCAGCAGTACCCGACTAGCGGGGTACACAGATACGCAGTATTTT
>TRBD1|TRBJ2-7|TRBV6-2/TRBV6-3|few
CASSNPGQTSYEQCF
TGTGCCAGCAGCAACCCGGGACAGACCTCCTACGAGCAGTGCTTC
>NA|TRBJ2-2|TRBV6-5|NA
CASSYSSWTNTGELFF
TGTGCCAGCAGTTACTCGAGCTGGACGAACACCGGGGAGCTGTTTTTT
>NA|TRBJ1-1|TRBV7-9|many
CASSLLDRNTEAFF
TGTGCCAGCAGCCTCTTAGACAGGAACACTGAAGCTTTCTTT
>NA|TRBJ1-1|TRBV6-2/TRBV6-3|NA
CASSYPIGRMNTEAFF
TGTGCCAGCAGTTATCCGATCGGGCGGATGAACACTGAAGCTTTCTTT
>NA|TRBJ2-6|TRBV6-5|many
CASSLRQTISGANVLTF
TGTGCCAGCAGTTTACGACAGACCATCTCTGGGGCCAACGTCCTGACTTTC
>TRBD2|TRBJ2-7|TRBV28|medium-sized
CASLAGGPWNEQYF
TGTGCCAGTCTAGCGGGAGGGCCGTGGAACGAGCAGTACTTC
>NA|TRBJ1-4|TRBV6-9|many
CASSYWAGTPSPNEKLFF
TGTGCCAGCAGTTACTGGGCAGGGACACCGAGTCCTAATGAAAAACTGTTTTTT
>NA|TRBJ2-7|TRBV11-2|many
CARAYEQYF
TGTGCCAGGGCATACGAGCAGTACTTC
>NA|TRBJ2-7|TRBV12-3/TRBV12-4|medium-sized
CASSPVPPSEQYF
TGTGCCAGCAGTCCCGTGCCCCCGAGCGAGCAGTACTTC
>NA|TRBJ2-1|TRBV20-1|NA
CSAVLHRGRYNEQFF
TGCAGTGCCGTTTTGCATCGCGGGCGTTACAATGAGCAGTTCTTC
>NA|TRBJ2-2|TRBV5-1|once
CASSLGAYVTGELFF
TGCGCCAGCAGCTTGGGAGCCTACGTCACCGGGGAGCTGTTTTTT
>TRBD2|TRBJ2-1|TRBV24-1|many
CATSDPGTSGYNEQFF
TGTGCCACCAGTGACCCCGGGACTAGCGGTTACAATGAGCAGTTCTTC
>NA|TRBJ2-1|TRBV20-1|NA
CSARGLVGGLNEQFF
TGCAGTGCTAGAGGACTAGTTGGAGGGCTAAATGAGCAGTTCTTC
>TRBD1|TRBJ1-5|TRBV7-9|many
CASVRTGSNQPQHF
TGTGCCAGCGTTCGGACAGGCAGCAATCAGCCCCAGCATTTT
>NA|TRBJ2-3|TRBV28|NA
CATEITDTQYF
TGTGCCACCGAGATCACAGATACGCAGTATTTT
>NA|TRBJ1-3|TRBV9|many
CASSPPAVSGNTIYF
TGTGCCAGCAGCCCCCCCGCTGTCTCTGGAAACACCATATATTTT
>NA|TRBJ1-5|TRBV6-2/TRBV6-3|many
CASTHQGFWGRNQPQHF
TGTGCCAGCACCCACCAGGGATTCTGGGGTCGCAATCAGCCCCAGCATTTT
>NA|TRBJ2-1|TRBV20-1|many
CSARESSVGNEQFF
TGCAGTGCTAGAGAATCTAGCGTGGGAAATGAGCAGTTCTTC
>TRBD2|TRBJ2-7|TRBV6-1|NA
CASNELGLAGPAYEQYF
TGTGCCAGCAATGAATTGGGGCTAGCGGGACCTGCCTACGAGCAGTACTTC
>TRBD2|TRBJ2-7|TRBV6-1|NA
CASTYPSSGMAYEQYF
TGTGCCAGCACCTACCCTTCTAGCGGGATGGCCTACGAGCAGTACTTC
>TRBD1|TRBJ2-4|TRBV19|NA
CATRDRGQSIQYF
TGTGCCACCAGGGACAGGGGTCAGAGCATTCAGTACTTC
>NA|TRBJ1-1|TRBV3-1|many
CASSRVVGTEAFF
TGTGCCAGCAGCAGGGTTGTGGGCACTGAAGCTTTCTTT
>TRBD2|TRBJ2-1|TRBV5-1|many
CASSPWGSGRNNEQFF
TGCGCCAGCAGCCCTTGGGGGAGCGGGAGAAATAATGAGCAGTTCTTC
>TRBD2|TRBJ2-2|TRBV24-1|NA
CATSDPGGDTGELFF
TGTGCCACTAGTGACCCGGGGGGGGACACCGGGGAGCTGTTTTTT
>TRBD2|TRBJ2-3|TRBV4-1|many
CASSQEGRAGGRTDTQYF
TGCGCCAGCAGCCAAGAAGGCCGGGCGGGAGGGCGCACAGATACGCAGTATTTT